This entry lists 19 T cell receptor beta chains sequenced from one sample in a study of Ad26.COV2.S vaccination and SARS-CoV-2 variants. Produced via immunoSEQ multiplex PCR; TCRdb's table is partial and in-frame only. Among 380,000 or so clones listed, more than 85% were seen once. Treatment specified: roughly 19 received Ad26.COV2.S at low or high dose, single or two shots; roughly five received placebo; per-sample allocation not given. Specimen acquisition occurred on day 63 following the initial vaccine or placebo injection. The material sequenced was peripheral blood, taken in a trial of Ad26.COV2.S vaccine versus placebo. The origin of the receptors is a person aged 18-60 years who received the Ad26.COV2.S COVID-19 vaccine or a placebo.

This clone appeared once. V usage is TRBV30 and J usage is TRBJ1-5, with D unclear. V lost 2 bases to trimming and J lost 2 bases, with 10 bases between them. The CDR3 spans 14 residues. Germline assignment: CDR1 GTSNPN and CDR2 SVGIG (reference sequence). Here the CDR3 reads CAWSKGLGNQPQHF. Here the CDR3 DNA reads TGTGCCTGGAGTAAAGGGTTAGGCAATCAGCCCCAGCATTTT.

The chain combines TRBV6-5 with TRBJ2-5; the match to TRBD1 covers 10 bases. Germline-derived CDR1 and CDR2 are MNHEY and SVGAGI. V shed 7 bases, J shed 4 bases, and the junction held 3 bases outside the gene matches. This CDR3 is 13 amino acids long. The CDR3 DNA sequence: TGTGCCAGCAACCGGGACAGGGGAGAGACCCAGTACTTC. Translating gives CASNRDRGETQYF.

This clone is a singleton in its sample. This sequence joins TRBV11-2 and TRBJ1-3; D gene uncertain. The CDR3 length is 15 residues. CDR1 and CDR2 from the germline V gene are SGHAT and FQNNGV. Trimming stripped 3 bases from V and 0 bases from J, with 9 bases between. The CDR3 bases are TGTGCCAGCAGCTTCTGGGCAGACTCTGGAAACACCATATATTTT. This translates into CASSFWADSGNTIYF.

The V gene is TRBV5-5, the J gene TRBJ1-5, with D possibly TRBD1 on 5 matching bases. The germline V gene has CDR1 SGHKS and CDR2 YYEKEE (reference sequence). V gave up 2 bases and J gave up 0 bases, with 9 bases separating them. CDR3 size: 15 residues. The DNA for the CDR3 is TGTGCCAGCAGCTTTTCAGGACATAGCAATCAGCCCCAGCATTTT. It yields the protein CASSFSGHSNQPQHF.

The J gene is TRBJ2-1, the V gene TRBV19; D might be TRBD1 (6 bases). V lost 9 bases, J lost 4 bases, and 13 bases lay in between. Looked up from germline, CDR1 is LNHDA and CDR2 is SQIVND (reference sequence). There are 13 residues in the CDR3. In DNA, the CDR3 is TGTGCCAGCTCAGGGGCACGGTACAATGAGCAGTTCTTC. Its protein product is CASSGARYNEQFF.

In this sample, this clone turned up once. The chain is built from TRBV18 and TRBJ2-4, with 8 bases lining up with TRBD1. J lost 2 bases, V lost 0 bases, and 6 bases had no gene match. Germline CDR1 is KGHSH and CDR2 is LQKENI. CDR3 length: 17 residues. CDR3 in DNA: TGTGCCAGCTCACCACCGAGGACAGGGAGTTCCAAAAACATTCAGTACTTC. Translation: CASSPPRTGSSKNIQYF.

The J gene is TRBJ2-5, the V gene TRBV27, with D perhaps given as TRBD1 or TRBD2 (6 bases each). This CDR3 is 15 amino acids long. Trimming took off 0 bases at V and 5 bases at J, with 13 bases between the two ends. CDR1 is MNHEY, CDR2 SMNVEV, per germline (reference sequence). The CDR3 DNA is TGTGCCAGCAGTTTATCGGGGGCGGGGTGGGAGACCCAGTACTTC. Its protein is CASSLSGAGWETQYF.

V is TRBV6-5 and J is TRBJ2-1; D is unclear. The CDR3 totals 11 residues. The germline gives CDR1 MNHEY, CDR2 SVGAGI. Deletions cut 6 bases from V and 9 bases from J, with 9 bases between. The CDR3 sequence is CASSQGREQFF. CDR3 nucleotide sequence: TGTGCCAGCAGCCAAGGACGTGAGCAGTTCTTC.

This chain joins TRBV6-5 and TRBJ2-7; the D call may be TRBD1 or TRBD2 (5 bases each). The CDR3 totals 14 residues. Trimming pared 8 bases from V and 0 bases from J, leaving 14 bases between. Germline V lookup: CDR1 MNHEY, CDR2 SVGAGI. DNA for the CDR3: TGTGCCAGCGGACCCGGGACGGACTCCTACGAGCAGTACTTC. As protein: CASGPGTDSYEQYF.

Turning to this clone: The sample holds other DNA sequences that translate to the same CDR3. This chain connects TRBV25-1 to TRBJ1-6; the D is unclear. This CDR3 is 12 amino acids long. CDR1 MGHDK and CDR2 SYGVNS come from the germline V gene. Trimming took off 6 bases at V and 5 bases at J, with 5 bases between the two ends. The CDR3 region is CASRGDNSPLHF. The CDR3 bases are TGTGCCAGCAGGGGTGATAATTCACCCCTCCACTTT. Looking up the rest from reference TRBV25-1 and TRBJ1-6 gives the full variable domain: EADIYQTPRYLVIGTGKKITLECSQTMGHDKMYWYQQDPGMELHLIHYSYGVNSTEKGDLSSESTVSRIRTEHFPLTLESARPSHTSQYLCASRGDNSPLHFGNGTRLTVT.

The chain joins TRBV27 to TRBJ1-2, with 7 bases identical to TRBD1. With 5 bases clipped from V and 8 bases from J, the junction kept 11 bases outside the gene matches. This CDR3 is built from 14 residues. Germline V lookup: CDR1 MNHEY, CDR2 SMNVEV (reference sequence). CDR3 nucleotides: TGTGCCAGCAGTCCGGGGGGGGACAGCCGGGGCTACACCTTC. The encoded protein is CASSPGGDSRGYTF.

The chain recombines TRBV4-2 with TRBJ2-2, with 8 positions matching TRBD1. This CDR3 has 15 residues. Germline values: CDR1 LGHNA, CDR2 YNFKEQ. V gave up 4 bases and J gave up 3 bases; unmatched junction bases: 4. CDR3: CASSPKDRDTGELFF. In DNA, the CDR3 is TGTGCCAGCAGCCCTAAGGACAGGGACACCGGGGAGCTGTTTTTT.

The V gene is TRBV6-5, the J gene TRBJ1-6, with 7 nucleotides matching TRBD1. The CDR3 length is 15 residues. After removal of 3 bases from V and 8 bases from J, the junction contained 7 bases not matched to a gene. In germline, CDR1 is MNHEY, CDR2 SVGAGI. This chain's CDR3 is CASSYGDRIYSPLHF. The CDR3 bases are TGTGCCAGCAGTTATGGGGACAGAATTTATTCACCCCTCCACTTT.

A remark on this clone: Distinct nucleotide sequences in the sample also encode this CDR3. V and J are TRBV2 and TRBJ1-4; D gene ambiguous. The germline gives CDR1 SNHLY, CDR2 FYNNEI. There are 14 residues in the CDR3. The V and J ends lost 1 base and 4 bases respectively, with 7 bases between them. This CDR3 reads CASSEGGYNEKLFF. In DNA, the CDR3 is TGTGCCAGCAGTGAAGGTGGCTATAATGAAAAACTGTTTTTT. Looking up the rest from reference TRBV2 and TRBJ1-4 gives the full variable domain: EPEVTQTPSHQVTQMGQEVILRCVPISNHLYFYWYRQILGQKVEFLVSFYNNEISEKSEIFDDQFSVERPDGSNFTLKIRSTKLEDSAMYFCASSEGGYNEKLFFGSGTQLSVL.

This chain links TRBV24-1 with TRBJ2-2; D could derive from TRBD1 or TRBD2 (5 bases each). Per germline, CDR1 KGHDR and CDR2 SFDVKD. This CDR3 is built from 19 residues. V was shortened by 1 base and J by 6 bases, with 23 bases between the two germline ends. CDR3 residues: CATSDFRGSPQSRPGELFF. The CDR3 nucleotides are TGTGCCACCAGTGATTTCCGGGGCTCCCCCCAGAGCAGACCCGGGGAGCTGTTTTTT.

The genes are TRBV3-1 (or the pseudogene TRBV3-2) and TRBJ2-3, with D perhaps matching TRBD1 or TRBD2 (5 bases each). Germline V lookup: CDR1 LGHDT, CDR2 YNNKEL (reference sequence). Trimming took 1 base from V and 4 from J, leaving 12 bases between them. The CDR3 extends over 15 amino acids. The CDR3 sequence: CASSQVPGRSDTQYF. As DNA, the CDR3 is TGTGCCAGCAGCCAAGTCCCGGGGCGCTCAGATACGCAGTATTTT.

This chain links TRBV6-5 with TRBJ1-2; D perhaps matches TRBD1 (6 bases). The CDR3 contains 15 residues. In germline, CDR1 is MNHEY, CDR2 SVGAGI. V dropped 7 bases and J dropped 0 bases, with 15 bases sitting between them. The CDR3 DNA reads as TGTGCCAGCAACCACCGGGAGGGGGCTAACTATGGCTACACCTTC. Protein product: CASNHREGANYGYTF.

This clone was counted a single time. The rearrangement joins TRBV5-4 to TRBJ2-7; 10 bases agree with TRBD1. The V and J ends lost 5 bases and 2 bases, in that order; junction bases with no gene match: 4. Germline-derived CDR1 and CDR2 are SGHNT and YYREEE (reference sequence). The CDR3 covers 14 residues. The CDR3 nucleotides are TGTGCCAGCAGTTGGGACAGGGGAACCTACGAGCAGTACTTC. Protein product: CASSWDRGTYEQYF.

This rearrangement joins TRBV5-1 to TRBJ1-3, with D unresolved. The germline V gene encodes CDR1 SGHRS and CDR2 YFSETQ. The length of the CDR3 is 13 residues. With 3 bases removed from V and 5 bases from J, the gap between germline ends came to 9 bases. The DNA of the CDR3 is TGCGCCAGCAGCTCCAACGACCGAAACACCATATATTTT. It codes for CASSSNDRNTIYF.